What follows is one T cell receptor beta chain and its context. Repertoires were generated with immunoSEQ multiplex PCR, while TCRdb's copy carries only in-frame clones and drops some. This table has 260,000 or so clones, roughly 87% appearing once. Germline CDR1 and CDR2: SGHDT and YYEEEE. The CDR3 spans 18 residues. The V end lost 4 bases, the J end lost 0 bases, and 19 bases lay between the germline ends. This record comes from a study of control samples from healthy donors and cancer patients. This receptor was taken from a woman in her sixties with lung cancer. Sequencing was carried out using PBMCs. This chain connects TRBV5-6 to TRBJ2-2; weak D call: TRBD1 (6 bases). CDR3 amino acids: CASSQRLWGHPNTGELFF. DNA of the CDR3: TGTGCCAGCAGCCAACGGCTGTGGGGACATCCGAACACCGGGGAGCTGTTTTTT.